A selection of T cell receptor beta chains follows, all from one sample in a study of OX40 agonist ivuxolimab in advanced cancers. Using immunoSEQ multiplex PCR, the repertoire was profiled, and TCRdb retains in-frame clones only, with some absent. The sample lists 13,000 or so clones, about three quarters occurring once. The specimen comprised CD4+ or CD8+ T cells sorted from blood, sampled in a trial of the OX40 agonist ivuxolimab. The source is an adult with an advanced solid tumor such as melanoma, head and neck, liver or kidney cancer. Both conserved end residues are part of each CDR3. A D gene is named only where the DNA matches it firmly. Some rows mark clone size as missing; the rest say once, few, many or name a class of expanded clone.

V gene,D gene,clone size,J gene,CDR3 protein,CDR3 DNA
TRBV6-1,NA,NA,TRBJ2-3,CASSEAIRGFPAYTQYF,TGTGCCAGCAGTGAAGCGATCCGGGGTTTTCCGGCCTATACGCAGTATTTT
TRBV5-1,NA,NA,TRBJ2-1,CASSPEEGPHNEQFF,TGCGCCAGCAGCCCGGAGGAGGGGCCGCACAATGAGCAGTTCTTC
TRBV27,NA,once,TRBJ2-4,CASTSLRGLAKNIQYF,TGTGCCAGCACTTCTCTCCGGGGCCTAGCCAAAAACATTCAGTACTTC
TRBV5-8,NA,NA,TRBJ2-7,CASSLLDGTYEQYF,TGTGCCAGCAGCTTGTTGGACGGAACATACGAGCAGTACTTC
TRBV5-4,NA,few,TRBJ2-1,CASSTPGSSYNEQFF,TGTGCCAGCAGCACCCCCGGGAGCTCCTACAATGAGCAGTTCTTC
TRBV4-1,TRBD1,medium-sized,TRBJ1-5,CASSLGQGARPQHF,TGCGCCAGCAGCCTGGGACAGGGGGCGAGGCCCCAGCATTTT
TRBV6-6,NA,NA,TRBJ2-5,CASSYSGAQYF,TGTGCCAGCAGTTACTCGGGGGCCCAGTACTTC
TRBV5-6,NA,NA,TRBJ2-3,CASSFADTQYF,TGTGCCAGCAGCTTCGCGGATACGCAGTATTTT
TRBV2,NA,NA,TRBJ1-6,CASSKLGTPDPYNSPLHF,TGTGCCAGCAGTAAACTCGGGACTCCGGACCCCTATAATTCACCCCTCCACTTT
TRBV5-6,TRBD1,NA,TRBJ1-2,CASSLQDRRHQAGYTF,TGTGCCAGCAGCTTGCAGGACAGGCGACATCAGGCTGGCTACACCTTC
TRBV6-4,TRBD1,NA,TRBJ2-1,CASSRGPHNEQFF,TGTGCCAGCAGTAGGGGGCCCCACAATGAGCAGTTCTTC
TRBV30,NA,NA,TRBJ1-2,CAWSVGQFSYGYTF,TGTGCCTGGAGTGTAGGTCAGTTCTCCTATGGCTACACCTTC
TRBV9,NA,NA,TRBJ2-2,CASSEQGTGELFF,TGTGCCAGCAGCGAGCAGGGAACCGGGGAGCTGTTTTTT
TRBV2,NA,NA,TRBJ1-2,CASISGINYGYTF,TGTGCCAGTATATCAGGGATTAACTATGGCTACACCTTC
TRBV5-8,NA,few,TRBJ2-2,CASMGERATTGELFF,TGTGCCAGTATGGGAGAACGGGCTACCACCGGGGAGCTGTTTTTT
TRBV29-1,TRBD1,NA,TRBJ1-2,CSVRTGMGGYTF,TGCAGCGTAAGGACAGGGATGGGTGGCTACACCTTC
TRBV9,TRBD2,NA,TRBJ2-3,CASSISGGGTDTQYF,TGTGCCAGCAGCATCAGCGGGGGGGGCACAGATACGCAGTATTTT
TRBV5-6,NA,medium-sized,TRBJ1-4,CASSLDGDEKLFF,TGTGCCAGCAGCCTCGATGGGGATGAAAAACTGTTTTTT
TRBV5-6,NA,NA,TRBJ1-5,CASSLRQLNQPQHF,TGTGCCAGCAGCTTACGACAGCTCAATCAGCCCCAGCATTTT
TRBV6-5,TRBD1,NA,TRBJ1-4,CASSYGDSPTNEKLFF,TGTGCCAGCAGTTACGGGGACAGTCCAACTAATGAAAAACTGTTTTTT
TRBV9,TRBD2,NA,TRBJ2-1,CASSVGGSGGPGNEQFF,TGTGCCAGCAGCGTAGGGGGTAGCGGGGGTCCAGGCAATGAGCAGTTCTTC
TRBV9,NA,NA,TRBJ1-1,CASSVAGGDMNTEAFF,TGTGCCAGCAGCGTAGCTGGGGGCGACATGAACACTGAAGCTTTCTTT
TRBV19,TRBD2,NA,TRBJ2-3,CASNGLAAPDTQYF,TGTGCCAGCAACGGCCTAGCGGCTCCAGATACGCAGTATTTT
TRBV5-1,NA,once,TRBJ2-2,CASSLGGETGELFF,TGCGCCAGCAGCTTGGGGGGAGAAACCGGGGAGCTGTTTTTT
TRBV13,TRBD2,NA,TRBJ2-1,CASSSSGGAYNEQFF,TGTGCCAGCAGTTCTAGCGGGGGGGCCTACAATGAGCAGTTCTTC
TRBV11-2,TRBD2,medium-sized,TRBJ2-1,CASSSGGGAVEQFF,TGTGCCAGCAGCTCTGGCGGGGGGGCTGTTGAGCAGTTCTTC
TRBV4-1,NA,few,TRBJ2-3,CASSQEPRSTDTQYF,TGCGCCAGCAGCCAAGAACCGCGGAGCACAGATACGCAGTATTTT
TRBV9,NA,NA,TRBJ1-5,CASSVGGVGSQPQHF,TGTGCCAGCAGCGTAGGAGGGGTAGGAAGTCAGCCCCAGCATTTT
TRBV5-8,NA,few,TRBJ1-2,CASSLAGSLFNYGYTF,TGTGCCAGCAGCTTGGCAGGGTCTCTATTTAACTATGGCTACACCTTC
TRBV27,TRBD1,NA,TRBJ1-6,CASSLSVTGGAGSYNSPLHF,TGTGCCAGCAGTTTATCCGTGACAGGGGGCGCCGGCTCCTATAATTCACCCCTCCACTTT
TRBV4-1,NA,NA,TRBJ1-2,CASSQDLRVYGYTF,TGCGCCAGCAGCCAAGATCTCAGGGTCTACGGCTACACCTTC
TRBV2,NA,NA,TRBJ1-2,CASNIVGGRYTF,TGTGCCAGCAACATCGTGGGGGGAAGGTACACCTTC
TRBV6-1,NA,NA,TRBJ2-1,CASSEGQDFYNEQFF,TGTGCCAGCAGTGAAGGACAGGACTTCTACAATGAGCAGTTCTTC
TRBV6-6,TRBD2,once,TRBJ2-5,CASTGVAGGLGTQYF,TGTGCCAGCACTGGCGTAGCGGGGGGCCTGGGGACCCAGTACTTC
TRBV7-9,NA,medium-sized,TRBJ1-5,CASSSAGTSSFQPQHF,TGTGCCAGCAGCTCTGCCGGGACTTCTAGTTTTCAGCCCCAGCATTTT
TRBV11-2,TRBD2,once,TRBJ2-7,CASSLAGHIYEQYF,TGTGCCAGCAGCCTAGCGGGACATATCTACGAGCAGTACTTC
TRBV4-1,NA,few,TRBJ1-1,CASSPGADTEAFF,TGCGCCAGCAGCCCCGGGGCAGACACTGAAGCTTTCTTT
TRBV19,NA,NA,TRBJ1-2,CASRGDGYTF,TGTGCCAGTAGAGGGGATGGCTACACCTTC
TRBV7-9,TRBD2,NA,TRBJ2-3,CASSYRGGSTDTQYF,TGTGCCAGCAGCTACCGCGGGGGGAGCACAGATACGCAGTATTTT
TRBV13,NA,NA,TRBJ2-5,CASSLAGAQETQYF,TGTGCCAGCAGTCTCGCGGGGGCCCAGGAGACCCAGTACTTC
TRBV7-9,NA,NA,TRBJ2-5,CASSQLAPETQYF,TGTGCCAGCAGCCAGTTGGCCCCAGAGACCCAGTACTTC
TRBV7-9,NA,medium-sized,TRBJ1-1,CASSFGGEAFF,TGTGCCAGCAGCTTCGGGGGTGAAGCTTTCTTT
TRBV27,NA,NA,TRBJ1-3,CASSWSSGNTIYF,TGTGCCAGCAGCTGGTCTTCCGGAAACACCATATATTTT
TRBV6-4,TRBD2,NA,TRBJ2-3,CASSPGTSGTDTQYF,TGTGCCAGCAGCCCCGGGACTAGCGGCACAGATACGCAGTATTTT
TRBV9,TRBD1,NA,TRBJ2-5,CASSAQGAVETQYF,TGTGCCAGCAGTGCACAGGGGGCCGTGGAGACCCAGTACTTC
TRBV10-3,NA,NA,TRBJ1-2,CAILDRIDGYTF,TGTGCCATATTAGACAGAATTGATGGCTACACCTTC
TRBV27,TRBD1,NA,TRBJ2-2,CASSLAATGAGELFF,TGTGCCAGCAGTTTAGCAGCCACAGGGGCCGGGGAGCTGTTTTTT
TRBV2,TRBD1,NA,TRBJ1-2,CASSVDRGLANYGYTF,TGTGCCAGCAGTGTCGACAGGGGGCTAGCTAACTATGGCTACACCTTC
TRBV10-2,NA,NA,TRBJ2-7,CASSLAGQTSYEQYF,TGCGCCAGCTCCCTCGCCGGACAGACCTCCTACGAGCAGTACTTC
TRBV10-3,NA,NA,TRBJ1-1,CAISDWEGSAEAFF,TGTGCCATCAGTGACTGGGAAGGGTCGGCTGAAGCTTTCTTT
TRBV2,NA,NA,TRBJ1-4,CASLGHLTNEKLFF,TGTGCCAGCTTGGGACATCTAACTAATGAAAAACTGTTTTTT
TRBV6-5,TRBD2,medium-sized,TRBJ2-1,CASSFGGEQFF,TGTGCCAGCAGTTTCGGGGGGGAGCAGTTCTTC